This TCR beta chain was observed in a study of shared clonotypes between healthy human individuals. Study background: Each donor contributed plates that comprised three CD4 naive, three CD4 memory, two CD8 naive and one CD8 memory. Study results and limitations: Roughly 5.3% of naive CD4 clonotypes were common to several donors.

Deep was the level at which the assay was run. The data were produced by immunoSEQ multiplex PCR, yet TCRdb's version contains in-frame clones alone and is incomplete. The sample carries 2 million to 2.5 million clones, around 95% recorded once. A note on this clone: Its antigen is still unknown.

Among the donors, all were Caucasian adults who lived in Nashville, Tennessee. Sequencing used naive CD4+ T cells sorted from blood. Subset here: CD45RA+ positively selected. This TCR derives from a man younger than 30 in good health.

CDR3 loop: CASSYGLAGNEQFF. The CDR3 region has the DNA TGTGCCAGCAGTTACGGACTAGCCGGCAATGAGCAGTTCTTC. The rearrangement links TRBV27 to TRBJ2-1; 8 nucleotides agree with TRBD2. The V and J ends lost 4 bases and 6 bases, in that order; junction bases with no gene match: 5. Germline V lookup: CDR1 MNHEY, CDR2 SMNVEV (reference sequence). This CDR3 has 14 amino acids.